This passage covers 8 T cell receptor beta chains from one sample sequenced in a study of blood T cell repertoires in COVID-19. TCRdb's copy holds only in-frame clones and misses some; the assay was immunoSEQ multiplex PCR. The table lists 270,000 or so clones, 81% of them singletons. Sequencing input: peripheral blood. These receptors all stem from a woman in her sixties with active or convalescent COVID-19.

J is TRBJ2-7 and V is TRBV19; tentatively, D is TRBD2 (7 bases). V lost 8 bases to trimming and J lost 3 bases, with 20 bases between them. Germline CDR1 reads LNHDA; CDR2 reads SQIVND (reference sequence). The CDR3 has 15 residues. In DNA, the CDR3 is TGTGCCAGTTCCACCGTGGAGGGGGGGAGCTACGAGCAGTACTTC. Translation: CASSTVEGGSYEQYF.

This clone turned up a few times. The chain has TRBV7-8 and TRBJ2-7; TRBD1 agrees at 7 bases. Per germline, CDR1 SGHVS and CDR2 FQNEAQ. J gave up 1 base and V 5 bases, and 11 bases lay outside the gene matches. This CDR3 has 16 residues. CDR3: CASSPTPGQRSYEQYF. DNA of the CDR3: TGTGCCAGCAGCCCAACTCCGGGACAGAGATCCTACGAGCAGTACTTC.

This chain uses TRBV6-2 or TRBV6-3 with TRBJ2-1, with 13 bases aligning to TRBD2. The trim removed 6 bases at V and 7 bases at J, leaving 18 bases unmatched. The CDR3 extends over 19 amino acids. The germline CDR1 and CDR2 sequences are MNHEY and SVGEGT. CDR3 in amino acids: CASSPGGTRTSGGLNEQFF. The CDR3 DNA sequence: TGTGCCAGCAGCCCAGGTGGAACTCGGACTAGCGGGGGATTGAATGAGCAGTTCTTC.

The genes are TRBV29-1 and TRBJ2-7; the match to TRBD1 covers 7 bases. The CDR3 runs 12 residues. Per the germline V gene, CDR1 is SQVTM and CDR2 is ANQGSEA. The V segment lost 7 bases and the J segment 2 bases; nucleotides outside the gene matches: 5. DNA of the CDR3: TGCAGCGGGGGACAGACCACCTACGAGCAGTACTTC. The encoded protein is CSGGQTTYEQYF.

The CDR3 loop is CASSLWGLAGAAQETQYF. Written as DNA, the CDR3 is TGTGCCAGCAGTTTATGGGGGCTAGCGGGGGCAGCGCAAGAGACCCAGTACTTC. This chain connects TRBV27 to TRBJ2-5, with 10 bases lining up with TRBD2. Germline V lookup: CDR1 MNHEY, CDR2 SMNVEV (reference sequence). V trimming: 1 base; J trimming: 2 bases; junction bases outside the gene matches: 10. This CDR3 spans 18 amino acids.

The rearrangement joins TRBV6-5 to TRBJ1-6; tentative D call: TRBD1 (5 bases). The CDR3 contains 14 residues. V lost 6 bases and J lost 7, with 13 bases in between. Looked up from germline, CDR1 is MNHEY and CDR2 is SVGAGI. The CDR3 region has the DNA TGTGCCAGCAGCCAAGCGGGGGACAATTCACCCCTCCACTTT. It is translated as CASSQAGDNSPLHF.

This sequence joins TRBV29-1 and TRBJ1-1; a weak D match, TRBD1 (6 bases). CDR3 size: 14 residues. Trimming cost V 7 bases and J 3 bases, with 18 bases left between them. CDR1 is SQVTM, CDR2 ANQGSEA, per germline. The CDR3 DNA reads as TGCAGCGGTGCCCTGAGTCAGGGGTACACTGAAGCTTTCTTT. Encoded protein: CSGALSQGYTEAFF. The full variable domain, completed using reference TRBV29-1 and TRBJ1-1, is SAVISQKPSRDICQRGTSLTIQCQVDSQVTMMFWYRQQPGQSLTLIATANQGSEATYESGFVIDKFPISRPNLTFSTLTVSNMSPEDSSIYLCSGALSQGYTEAFFGQGTRLTVV.

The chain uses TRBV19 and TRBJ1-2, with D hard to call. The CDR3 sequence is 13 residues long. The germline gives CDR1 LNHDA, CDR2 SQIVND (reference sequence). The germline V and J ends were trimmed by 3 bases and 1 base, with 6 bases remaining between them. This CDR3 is CASSMVGNYGYTF. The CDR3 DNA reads TGTGCCAGTAGTATGGTCGGTAACTATGGCTACACCTTC.